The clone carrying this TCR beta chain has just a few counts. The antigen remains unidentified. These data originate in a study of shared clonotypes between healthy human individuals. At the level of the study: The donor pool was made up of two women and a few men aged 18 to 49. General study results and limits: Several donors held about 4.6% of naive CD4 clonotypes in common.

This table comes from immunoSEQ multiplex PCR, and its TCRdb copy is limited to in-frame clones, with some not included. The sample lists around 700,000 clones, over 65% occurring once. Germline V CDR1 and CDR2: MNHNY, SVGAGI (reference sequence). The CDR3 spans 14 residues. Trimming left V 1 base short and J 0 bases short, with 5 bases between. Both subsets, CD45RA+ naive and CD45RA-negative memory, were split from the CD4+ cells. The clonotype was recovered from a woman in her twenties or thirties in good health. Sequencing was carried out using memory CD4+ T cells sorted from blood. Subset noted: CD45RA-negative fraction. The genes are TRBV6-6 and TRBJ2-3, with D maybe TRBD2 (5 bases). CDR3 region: CASSYLASTDTQYF. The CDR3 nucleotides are TGTGCCAGCAGTTACTTAGCGAGCACAGATACGCAGTATTTT.